These T cell receptor beta chains were read from a single sample in a study of T cells in Graves' hyperthyroidism and ophthalmopathy. TCRdb redid the calling of the multiplex PCR reads with MiXCR, one entry per CDR3 protein. The sample lists about 700,000 distinct CDR3 sequences, about 45% seen once, with about 7% in the top ten. What was sequenced was peripheral blood or thyroid tissue (not recorded which). These receptors all stem from an adult man with Graves' disease, either hyperthyroidism or ophthalmopathy (not recorded which). CDR3s include the opening cysteine and the closing phenylalanine or tryptophan. Fields, in order: J gene, clone size, V gene, D gene, CDR3 protein, CDR3 DNA. A D gene is named only where the DNA matches it firmly. Rows may omit the clone size; those that give it use once, few, many or a size class.

TRBJ1-6 | - | TRBV29-1 | TRBD1 | CSVRTGEIYLNSPLHF | TGCAGCGTGCGGACAGGGGAAATTTACCTTAATTCACCCCTCCACTTT
TRBJ1-6 | - | TRBV7-6 | - | CASSQQVDSPLHF | TGTGCCAGCAGCCAGCAGGTCGATTCACCCCTCCACTTT
TRBJ1-1 | - | TRBV10-3 | TRBD1 | CAISEKARGLTEAFF | TGTGCCATCAGTGAAAAGGCCAGGGGGCTTACTGAAGCTTTCTTT
TRBJ1-4 | - | TRBV20-1 | - | CSASRQATTNEKLFF | TGCAGTGCTAGTCGGCAGGCAACAACTAATGAAAAACTGTTTTTT
TRBJ1-1 | few | TRBV7-8 | - | CASSLENTNTEAFF | TGTGCCAGCAGCCTGGAAAACACGAACACTGAAGCTTTCTTT
TRBJ2-3 | - | TRBV29-1 | - | CSVDFITDTQYF | TGCAGCGTTGATTTTATCACAGATACGCAGTATTTT
TRBJ1-5 | many | TRBV7-9 | TRBD1 | CASSLGTGDLSNQPQHF | TGTGCCAGCAGCTTAGGTACAGGGGACCTTAGCAATCAGCCCCAGCATTTT
TRBJ1-4 | many | TRBV29-1 | - | CSARTEKLFF | TGCAGCGCCCGCACCGAAAAACTGTTTTTT
TRBJ1-2 | - | TRBV12-3/TRBV12-4 | TRBD1 | CASRTGPNYGYTF | TGTGCCAGCAGGACAGGGCCTAACTATGGCTACACCTTC
TRBJ2-1 | once | TRBV6-6 | - | CASSYGGEQFF | TGTGCCAGCAGTTACGGGGGTGAGCAGTTCTTC
TRBJ1-4 | - | TRBV7-9 | - | CASSLVSGTLPVEKLFF | TGTGCCAGCAGCTTAGTCTCGGGGACTCTTCCCGTTGAAAAACTGTTTTTT
TRBJ1-4 | - | TRBV20-1 | - | CSASYTGGDEKLFF | TGCAGTGCTAGTTATACAGGAGGGGATGAAAAACTGTTTTTT
TRBJ1-5 | - | TRBV29-1 | - | CSSTDSNQPQHF | TGCAGCTCGACAGATAGCAATCAGCCTCAGCATTTT
TRBJ1-2 | few | TRBV11-2 | TRBD1 | CASSFRGQGFGYTF | TGTGCCAGCAGCTTCCGTGGACAGGGTTTTGGCTACACCTTC
TRBJ2-2 | few | TRBV20-1 | TRBD1 | CSARNRGDTGELFF | TGCAGTGCTAGAAACAGGGGGGACACCGGGGAGCTGTTTTTT
TRBJ1-1 | - | TRBV5-1 | - | CASRGTAQYMNTEAFF | TGCGCCAGCAGGGGTACGGCGCAGTACATGAACACTGAAGCTTTCTTT
TRBJ1-2 | many | TRBV6-1 | TRBD1 | CASSLTGSGGYTF | TGTGCCAGCAGTTTGACAGGGTCTGGAGGCTACACCTTC
TRBJ2-7 | - | TRBV5-1 | - | CASSLHPLAYEQYF | TGCGCCAGCAGCTTGCATCCACTAGCATACGAGCAGTACTTC
TRBJ1-5 | - | TRBV4-1 | - | CASSQDMRNGNQPQHF | TGCGCCAGCAGCCAAGATATGCGAAACGGCAATCAGCCCCAGCATTTT
TRBJ1-2 | - | TRBV20-1 | - | CSARDYGGHYGYTF | TGCAGTGCTAGAGATTACGGGGGGCACTATGGCTACACCTTC
TRBJ2-7 | - | TRBV19 | TRBD2 | CASSTGLGSSYEQYF | TGTGCCAGTTCGACTGGACTAGGCTCCTCCTACGAGCAGTACTTC
TRBJ2-7 | few | TRBV6-5 | - | CASSYDHSYEQYF | TGTGCCAGCAGTTATGACCACTCCTACGAGCAGTACTTC
TRBJ1-4 | - | TRBV20-1 | - | CSEGQPNEKLFF | TGCAGCGAAGGACAGCCTAATGAAAAACTGTTTTTT
TRBJ2-5 | many | TRBV19 | TRBD1 | CASSITGTGRETQYF | TGTGCCAGTAGTATTACCGGGACAGGGAGAGAGACCCAGTACTTC
TRBJ1-4 | many | TRBV2 | TRBD1 | CASSDATGGAEKLFF | TGTGCCAGCAGTGATGCGACAGGGGGGGCTGAAAAACTGTTTTTT
TRBJ2-7 | - | TRBV6-5 | - | CASSYSIVREWEQYF | TGTGCCAGCAGTTACTCGATCGTCAGGGAGTGGGAGCAGTACTTC
TRBJ1-1 | few | TRBV7-9 | - | CASSFGTATEAFF | TGTGCCAGCAGCTTCGGGACGGCCACTGAAGCTTTCTTT
TRBJ1-2 | - | TRBV19 | - | CASSIAPGVVYGYTF | TGTGCCAGTAGTATAGCGCCAGGGGTCGTCTATGGCTACACCTTC
TRBJ2-2 | - | TRBV6-5 | - | CASSNKNTRVNTGELFF | TGTGCCAGCAGTAACAAAAACACCAGGGTGAACACCGGGGAGCTGTTTTTT
TRBJ2-7 | - | TRBV5-1 | TRBD2 | CASSTSGGNYEQYF | TGCGCCAGCAGCACTAGCGGGGGGAATTACGAGCAGTACTTC
TRBJ1-6 | - | TRBV12-5 | - | CASSGTSYNSPLHF | TGTGCCAGCAGCGGGACCTCATATAATTCACCCCTCCACTTT
TRBJ2-2 | many | TRBV24-1 | - | CATSDRLAGELFF | TGTGCCACCAGTGACCGACTAGCCGGGGAGCTGTTTTTT
TRBJ2-7 | few | TRBV7-8 | TRBD1 | CASSFPGQGRPSSYEQYF | TGTGCCAGCAGCTTCCCGGGACAGGGTCGCCCCTCGTCCTACGAGCAGTACTTC
TRBJ2-2 | - | TRBV7-9 | - | CASSLGTVNTGELFF | TGTGCCAGCAGCTTAGGGACAGTGAACACCGGGGAGCTGTTTTTT
TRBJ1-5 | - | TRBV7-2 | - | CASSLWALRDQPQHF | TGTGCCAGCAGCTTATGGGCCCTCAGGGATCAGCCCCAGCATTTT